This T cell receptor beta chain originates from a study of T cells expressing NK-cell markers. In the study overall: According to the study, TCR beta repertoires originated from sorted CD3+CD56+NKG2C+, CD3+CD56+NKG2C- and CD3+CD56-NKG2C+ T cells.

Study outcomes and limitations: Leadership of the CD3+CD56-NKG2C+ fraction also belonged to these clonotypes in a handful of donors.

Notes on this clonotype: What it recognizes is unknown.

The authors generated TCR beta cDNA through 5'RACE template switching with UMIs. Using the 5' RACE reads, TCRdb records one entry per CDR3 protein without DNA. The data show around 550,000 distinct CDR3 sequences, and the top ten clones hold under 4.5%. Sequenced input: blood T cells: a sorted CD56 or NKG2C T cell subset, CD4+ or CD8+ T cells, or bulk PBMC T cells (not recorded which). This receptor was obtained from a man aged 18 to 35 in good health.

The CDR3 spells CASSSTAGSRGSYNEQFF. The chain is built from TRBV12-3 or TRBV12-4 and TRBJ2-1; TCRdb designates TRBD2, a call that cannot be tested without DNA. The CDR3 runs 18 residues.